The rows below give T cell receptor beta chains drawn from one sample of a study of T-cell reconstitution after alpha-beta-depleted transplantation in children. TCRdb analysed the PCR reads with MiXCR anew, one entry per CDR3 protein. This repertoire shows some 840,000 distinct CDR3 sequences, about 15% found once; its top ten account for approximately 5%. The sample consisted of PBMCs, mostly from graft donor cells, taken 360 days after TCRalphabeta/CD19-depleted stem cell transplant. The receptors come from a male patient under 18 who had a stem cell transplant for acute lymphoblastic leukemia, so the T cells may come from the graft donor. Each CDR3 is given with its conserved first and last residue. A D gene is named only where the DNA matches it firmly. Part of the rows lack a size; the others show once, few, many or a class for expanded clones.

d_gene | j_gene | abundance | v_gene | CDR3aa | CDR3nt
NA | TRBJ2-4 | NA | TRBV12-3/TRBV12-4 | CASSSSPQGIRVKNIQYF | TGTGCCAGCAGTTCCTCCCCCCAAGGCATCAGGGTCAAAAACATTCAGTACTTC
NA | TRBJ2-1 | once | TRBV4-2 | CASSQETLAPYNEQFF | TGTGCCAGCAGCCAAGAGACACTGGCCCCCTACAATGAGCAGTTCTTC
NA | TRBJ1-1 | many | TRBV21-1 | CASSKAGQNTEAFF | TGTGCCAGCAGCAAAGCCGGACAGAACACTGAAGCTTTCTTT
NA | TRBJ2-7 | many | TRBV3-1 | CASSAVRSYEQYF | TGTGCCAGCAGTGCAGTCCGTTCCTACGAGCAGTACTTC
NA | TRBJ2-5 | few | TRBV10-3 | CAISQEETQYF | TGTGCCATCAGCCAAGAAGAGACCCAGTACTTC
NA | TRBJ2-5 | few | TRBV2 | CASIVMTLRETQYF | TGTGCCAGCATAGTGATGACCCTGAGGGAGACCCAGTACTTC
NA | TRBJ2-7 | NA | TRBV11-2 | CASSPVAPYEQYF | TGTGCCAGCAGCCCCGTGGCCCCCTACGAGCAGTACTTC
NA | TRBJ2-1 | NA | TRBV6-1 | CASTMDNPNNEQFF | TGTGCCAGCACTATGGACAACCCAAACAATGAGCAGTTCTTC
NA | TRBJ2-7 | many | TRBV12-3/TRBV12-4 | CASSLGSGTREQYF | TGTGCCAGCAGTTTGGGGTCCGGGACCCGCGAGCAGTACTTC
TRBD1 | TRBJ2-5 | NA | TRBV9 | CASSVAGTGRSETQYF | TGTGCCAGCAGCGTAGCCGGGACAGGGAGGAGCGAGACCCAGTACTTC
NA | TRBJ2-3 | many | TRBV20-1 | CSASSTSHPRDTQYF | TGCAGTGCTTCCTCGACCTCACACCCACGAGATACGCAGTATTTT
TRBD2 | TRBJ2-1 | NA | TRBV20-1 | CSAYSAGGPSNEQFF | TGCAGTGCCTATAGCGCGGGAGGGCCTTCCAATGAGCAGTTCTTC
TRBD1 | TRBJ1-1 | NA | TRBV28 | CASSFSPGTGNTEAFF | TGTGCCAGCAGTTTCTCCCCGGGGACAGGGAACACTGAAGCTTTCTTT
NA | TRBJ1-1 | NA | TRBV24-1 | CATSLEGDTEAFF | TGTGCCACCAGTCTCGAGGGCGACACTGAAGCTTTCTTT
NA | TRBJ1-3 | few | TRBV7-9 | CASRSSGNTIYF | TGTGCCAGCAGGAGCTCTGGAAACACCATATATTTT
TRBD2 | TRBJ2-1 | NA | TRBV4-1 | CASSLRTSVYNEQFF | TGCGCCAGCAGCCTTCGGACTAGCGTCTACAATGAGCAGTTCTTC
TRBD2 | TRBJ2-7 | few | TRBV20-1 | CSARDPGLAGAYEQYF | TGCAGTGCTAGAGATCCGGGACTAGCGGGAGCCTACGAGCAGTACTTC
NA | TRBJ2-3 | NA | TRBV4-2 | CASSQGTGRGTDTQYF | TGTGCCAGCAGCCAAGGGACCGGGAGAGGCACAGATACGCAGTATTTT
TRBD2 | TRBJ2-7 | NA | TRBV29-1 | CSVERGLAGDIYEQYF | TGCAGCGTTGAACGGGGACTAGCGGGAGATATCTACGAGCAGTACTTC
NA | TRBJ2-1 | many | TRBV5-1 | CASSFVGEAYNEQFF | TGCGCCAGCAGCTTCGTGGGGGAGGCATACAATGAGCAGTTCTTC
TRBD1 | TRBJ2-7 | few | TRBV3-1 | CASSYSGTGIAEQYF | TGTGCCAGCAGCTACTCCGGGACAGGGATAGCCGAGCAGTACTTC
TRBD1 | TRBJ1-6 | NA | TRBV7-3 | CASSQDRVSPLHF | TGTGCCAGCAGCCAGGACAGGGTTTCACCCCTCCACTTT
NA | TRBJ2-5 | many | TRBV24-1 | CATSDVRSANQETQYF | TGTGCCACCAGTGATGTGAGGAGTGCCAACCAAGAGACCCAGTACTTC
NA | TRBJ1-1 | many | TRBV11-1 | CASSAPNRNTEAFF | TGTGCCAGCAGCGCTCCCAACAGGAACACTGAAGCTTTCTTT
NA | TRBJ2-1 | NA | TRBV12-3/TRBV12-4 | CASSPTSGGGEQFF | TGTGCCAGCAGTCCTACCTCCGGGGGCGGTGAGCAGTTCTTC
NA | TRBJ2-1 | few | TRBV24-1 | CATSDSAIPLSYNEQFF | TGTGCCACCAGTGATTCGGCGATACCCCTCTCTTACAATGAGCAGTTCTTC
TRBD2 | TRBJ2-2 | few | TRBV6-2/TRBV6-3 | CASNQGLADTGELFF | TGTGCCAGCAACCAAGGACTAGCGGACACCGGGGAGCTGTTTTTT
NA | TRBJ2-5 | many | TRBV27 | CASSKGQETQYF | TGTGCCAGCAGTAAGGGCCAAGAGACCCAGTACTTC
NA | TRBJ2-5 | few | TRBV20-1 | CSARDLAAAEEETQYF | TGCAGTGCTAGAGATCTGGCGGCGGCAGAAGAAGAGACCCAGTACTTC
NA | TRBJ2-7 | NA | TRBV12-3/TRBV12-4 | CASSTQRAPLKGQYF | TGTGCCAGCAGTACCCAGCGGGCCCCGCTAAAGGGGCAGTACTTC
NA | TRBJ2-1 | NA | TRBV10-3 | CAISKQKDNEQFF | TGTGCCATCAGTAAACAGAAAGACAATGAGCAGTTCTTC
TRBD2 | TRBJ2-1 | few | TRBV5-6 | CASSLRGGVYNEQFF | TGTGCCAGCAGCTTGCGGGGGGGGGTCTACAATGAGCAGTTCTTC
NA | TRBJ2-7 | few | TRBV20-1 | CSARGEPIEQYF | TGCAGTGCTAGGGGAGAACCTATTGAGCAGTACTTC
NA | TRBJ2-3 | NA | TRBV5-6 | CASSLGPNAPTDTQYF | TGTGCCAGCAGCTTGGGACCCAACGCGCCCACAGATACGCAGTATTTT
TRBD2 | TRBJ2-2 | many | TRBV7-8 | CASSPGAGGGGELFF | TGTGCCAGCAGCCCAGGAGCGGGAGGCGGCGGGGAGCTGTTTTTT
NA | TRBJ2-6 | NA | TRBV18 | CASSPQGRSGANVLTF | TGTGCCAGCTCACCGCAGGGCCGCTCTGGGGCCAACGTCCTGACTTTC
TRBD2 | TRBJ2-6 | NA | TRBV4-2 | CASSQDKASGRGSGANVLTF | TGTGCCAGCAGCCAAGATAAGGCTAGCGGGAGGGGCTCTGGGGCCAACGTCCTGACTTTC
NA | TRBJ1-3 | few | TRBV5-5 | CASSFSRDPDNTIYF | TGTGCCAGCAGCTTTTCCAGGGACCCGGACAACACCATATATTTT
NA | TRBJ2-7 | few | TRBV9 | CASSSPDGEQYF | TGTGCCAGCAGCAGTCCCGACGGGGAGCAGTACTTC
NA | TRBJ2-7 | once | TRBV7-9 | CASSFRARGEQYF | TGTGCCAGCAGCTTCCGAGCGAGGGGCGAGCAGTACTTC
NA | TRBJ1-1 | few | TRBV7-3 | CASSRYRNTEAFF | TGTGCCAGCAGCCGATACAGAAACACTGAAGCTTTCTTT
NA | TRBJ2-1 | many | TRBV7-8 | CASSLGTFPEQFF | TGTGCCAGCAGCCTGGGGACTTTCCCCGAGCAGTTCTTC
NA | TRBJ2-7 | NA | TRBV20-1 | CSASALYEQYF | TGCAGTGCTAGTGCCCTATATGAGCAGTACTTC
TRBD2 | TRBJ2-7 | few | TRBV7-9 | CASSVTSGRALDYEQYF | TGTGCCAGCAGCGTGACTAGCGGGAGGGCCCTCGACTACGAGCAGTACTTC
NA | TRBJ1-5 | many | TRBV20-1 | CSASQGSVQPQHF | TGCAGTGCCTCACAGGGATCGGTTCAGCCCCAGCATTTT
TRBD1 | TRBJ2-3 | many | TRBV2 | CASSPGTGGPDTQYF | TGTGCCAGCAGTCCCGGGACAGGGGGCCCAGATACGCAGTATTTT
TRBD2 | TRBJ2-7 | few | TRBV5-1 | CASSYLAGGDEQYF | TGCGCCAGCAGCTACCTAGCGGGAGGAGACGAGCAGTACTTC
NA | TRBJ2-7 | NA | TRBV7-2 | CASSLVFGDYEQYF | TGTGCCAGCAGCTTAGTATTCGGGGACTACGAGCAGTACTTC
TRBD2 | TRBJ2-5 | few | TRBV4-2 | CASSQVGSGRAGYETQYF | TGTGCCAGCAGCCAAGTTGGTAGCGGGAGGGCCGGTTACGAGACCCAGTACTTC
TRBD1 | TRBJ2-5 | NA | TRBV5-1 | CASSSPRNSDRVEQETQYF | TGCGCCAGCAGCTCCCCCCGAAATAGCGACAGGGTAGAACAAGAGACCCAGTACTTC